This T cell receptor beta chain was identified in a study of cytomegalovirus exposure and HLA in healthy donors. Study-level background: An analysis done earlier identified approximately 120 million unique TCR beta sequences from about 180 million T cells. General observations from the study: Later work showed greater clonal expansion in HLA-associated TCR beta chains than in equally common others. A later analysis linked a missense DCLRE1C variant to TCR beta V- and J-gene trimming.

PCR used 60 Vbeta primers and 13 Jbeta primers. The method was immunoSEQ multiplex PCR; TCRdb's version includes in-frame clones alone and lacks a portion of them. The table lists some 44,000 clones, about nine tenths of them singletons, with around 8% in the top ten. It was healthy bone marrow donors who served as donors. Germline CDR1 and CDR2: SEHNR and FQNEAQ (reference sequence). V lost 6 bases to trimming and J lost 4 bases; unmatched junction nucleotides: 7. This CDR3 region has 15 residues. Turning to this clone: The antigen remains unidentified.

The V call is TRBV7-9, the J call TRBJ1-1; 11 bases map to TRBD1. The TCR sequence derives from a woman aged 40 to 50 in good health and CMV-seropositive. Sample: PBMCs. The CDR3 reads CASSPGTGGATEAFF. CDR3 DNA: TGTGCCAGCAGTCCCGGGACAGGGGGTGCCACTGAAGCTTTCTTT.